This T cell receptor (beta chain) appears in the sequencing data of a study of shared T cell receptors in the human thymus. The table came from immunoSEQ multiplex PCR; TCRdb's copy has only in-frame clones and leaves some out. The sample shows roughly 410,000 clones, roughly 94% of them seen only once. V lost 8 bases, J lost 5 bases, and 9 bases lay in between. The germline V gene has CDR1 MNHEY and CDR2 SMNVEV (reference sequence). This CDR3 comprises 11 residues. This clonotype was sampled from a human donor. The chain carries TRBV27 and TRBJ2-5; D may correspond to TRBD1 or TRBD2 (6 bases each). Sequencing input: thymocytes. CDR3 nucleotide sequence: TGTGCCAGCGGAGGGGGGGAGACCCAGTACTTC. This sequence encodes CASGGGETQYF.